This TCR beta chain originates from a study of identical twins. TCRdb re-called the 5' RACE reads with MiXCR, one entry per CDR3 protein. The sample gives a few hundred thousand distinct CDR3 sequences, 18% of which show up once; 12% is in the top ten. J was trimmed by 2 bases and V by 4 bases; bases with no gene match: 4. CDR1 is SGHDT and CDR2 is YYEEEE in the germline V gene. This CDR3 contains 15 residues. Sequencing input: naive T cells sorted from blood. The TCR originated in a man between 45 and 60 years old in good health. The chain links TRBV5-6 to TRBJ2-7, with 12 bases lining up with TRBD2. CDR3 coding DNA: TGTGCCAGCAGCCAACTAGCGGGAGGCACCTACGAGCAGTACTTC. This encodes CASSQLAGGTYEQYF.